The next 8 T cell receptor beta chains were all read from a single sample in a study of T cell changes during pregnancy in multiple sclerosis. TCRdb keeps only in-frame clones here, not all; method: immunoSEQ multiplex PCR. In the table there are about 50,000 clones, more than 85% of which are singletons. The source material was CD8+ T cells from peripheral blood mononuclear cells, sampled after pregnancy. These receptors originate from a female donor with multiple sclerosis, enrolled in a pregnancy study.

This chain uses TRBV7-2 with TRBJ1-1; D not certain. Germline V gene lookup returns CDR1 SGHTA and CDR2 FQGNSA. The length of the CDR3 is 13 residues. V was cut by 3 bases and J by 2 bases, with 7 bases left in between. CDR3 protein: CASSFDLNTEAFF. The CDR3 coding sequence is TGTGCCAGCAGCTTCGATCTAAACACTGAAGCTTTCTTT.

The chain carries TRBV14 and TRBJ1-1; D not certain. The CDR3 has 15 residues. V lost 0 bases and J lost 0, with 8 bases in between. Germline assignment: CDR1 SGHDN and CDR2 FVKESK. CDR3 nucleotides: TGTGCCAGCAGCCAAGATCCGGGTATGAACACTGAAGCTTTCTTT. Protein product: CASSQDPGMNTEAFF.

The genes are TRBV15 and TRBJ2-5; D call uncertain. Germline CDR1 is LNHNV and CDR2 is YYDKDF (reference sequence). Trimming took off 5 bases at V and 2 bases at J, with 15 bases between the two ends. This CDR3 is built from 15 residues. The CDR3 bases are TGTGCCACCAGCGCGGTTGGCAGAGGACAAGAGACCCAGTACTTC. It specifies CATSAVGRGQETQYF.

This clone was recorded only once. The J gene is TRBJ2-5, the V gene TRBV19, with a tentative D call TRBD1 (5 bases). Looked up from germline, CDR1 is LNHDA and CDR2 is SQIVND (reference sequence). This CDR3 is 13 amino acids long. Trimming removed 6 bases at V and 0 bases at J, with 8 bases between. The CDR3 DNA follows: TGTGCCAGTAGCGACAGTTACCAAGAGACCCAGTACTTC. Translation gives CASSDSYQETQYF.

The chain combines TRBV7-9 with TRBJ1-3; D is possibly TRBD1 (5 bases). Trimming pared 2 bases from V and 0 bases from J, leaving 14 bases between. There are 17 residues in the CDR3. Per germline, CDR1 SEHNR and CDR2 FQNEAQ (reference sequence). The CDR3: CASSLFGGTSSGNTIYF. CDR3 sequence (DNA): TGTGCCAGCAGCTTATTCGGCGGGACGAGCTCTGGAAACACCATATATTTT.

V and J are TRBV27 and TRBJ1-2, with TRBD1 identical over 10 bases. The CDR3 extends over 15 amino acids. Germline lookup yields CDR1 MNHEY and CDR2 SMNVEV (reference sequence). J gave up 4 bases and V 4 bases, and 6 bases lay outside the gene matches. The CDR3 DNA follows: TGTGCCAGCAGTTCGACAGGGGGCTCAGGCTATGGCTACACCTTC. Its protein product is CASSSTGGSGYGYTF.

The chain couples TRBV27 to TRBJ1-2; TRBD1 matches at 9 bases. Germline V gene sequence: CDR1 MNHEY, CDR2 SMNVEV (reference sequence). The CDR3 is 13 amino acids. The V gene end was trimmed by 4 bases and the J gene end by 12 bases; junction bases not matched to a gene: 9. The CDR3 loop reads CASSSRQQGAHTF. The CDR3 DNA reads TGTGCCAGCAGTTCACGTCAACAGGGGGCTCACACCTTC.

The DNA for the CDR3 is TGTGCCAGCACCAACGGAGGCACAGATACGCAGTATTTT. Residues: CASTNGGTDTQYF. The V call is TRBV6-1, the J call TRBJ2-3; D remains ambiguous. V was clipped by 7 bases and J by 1 base, with 9 bases between them. CDR1 is MNHNS, CDR2 SASEGT, per germline. The CDR3 length is 13 residues.